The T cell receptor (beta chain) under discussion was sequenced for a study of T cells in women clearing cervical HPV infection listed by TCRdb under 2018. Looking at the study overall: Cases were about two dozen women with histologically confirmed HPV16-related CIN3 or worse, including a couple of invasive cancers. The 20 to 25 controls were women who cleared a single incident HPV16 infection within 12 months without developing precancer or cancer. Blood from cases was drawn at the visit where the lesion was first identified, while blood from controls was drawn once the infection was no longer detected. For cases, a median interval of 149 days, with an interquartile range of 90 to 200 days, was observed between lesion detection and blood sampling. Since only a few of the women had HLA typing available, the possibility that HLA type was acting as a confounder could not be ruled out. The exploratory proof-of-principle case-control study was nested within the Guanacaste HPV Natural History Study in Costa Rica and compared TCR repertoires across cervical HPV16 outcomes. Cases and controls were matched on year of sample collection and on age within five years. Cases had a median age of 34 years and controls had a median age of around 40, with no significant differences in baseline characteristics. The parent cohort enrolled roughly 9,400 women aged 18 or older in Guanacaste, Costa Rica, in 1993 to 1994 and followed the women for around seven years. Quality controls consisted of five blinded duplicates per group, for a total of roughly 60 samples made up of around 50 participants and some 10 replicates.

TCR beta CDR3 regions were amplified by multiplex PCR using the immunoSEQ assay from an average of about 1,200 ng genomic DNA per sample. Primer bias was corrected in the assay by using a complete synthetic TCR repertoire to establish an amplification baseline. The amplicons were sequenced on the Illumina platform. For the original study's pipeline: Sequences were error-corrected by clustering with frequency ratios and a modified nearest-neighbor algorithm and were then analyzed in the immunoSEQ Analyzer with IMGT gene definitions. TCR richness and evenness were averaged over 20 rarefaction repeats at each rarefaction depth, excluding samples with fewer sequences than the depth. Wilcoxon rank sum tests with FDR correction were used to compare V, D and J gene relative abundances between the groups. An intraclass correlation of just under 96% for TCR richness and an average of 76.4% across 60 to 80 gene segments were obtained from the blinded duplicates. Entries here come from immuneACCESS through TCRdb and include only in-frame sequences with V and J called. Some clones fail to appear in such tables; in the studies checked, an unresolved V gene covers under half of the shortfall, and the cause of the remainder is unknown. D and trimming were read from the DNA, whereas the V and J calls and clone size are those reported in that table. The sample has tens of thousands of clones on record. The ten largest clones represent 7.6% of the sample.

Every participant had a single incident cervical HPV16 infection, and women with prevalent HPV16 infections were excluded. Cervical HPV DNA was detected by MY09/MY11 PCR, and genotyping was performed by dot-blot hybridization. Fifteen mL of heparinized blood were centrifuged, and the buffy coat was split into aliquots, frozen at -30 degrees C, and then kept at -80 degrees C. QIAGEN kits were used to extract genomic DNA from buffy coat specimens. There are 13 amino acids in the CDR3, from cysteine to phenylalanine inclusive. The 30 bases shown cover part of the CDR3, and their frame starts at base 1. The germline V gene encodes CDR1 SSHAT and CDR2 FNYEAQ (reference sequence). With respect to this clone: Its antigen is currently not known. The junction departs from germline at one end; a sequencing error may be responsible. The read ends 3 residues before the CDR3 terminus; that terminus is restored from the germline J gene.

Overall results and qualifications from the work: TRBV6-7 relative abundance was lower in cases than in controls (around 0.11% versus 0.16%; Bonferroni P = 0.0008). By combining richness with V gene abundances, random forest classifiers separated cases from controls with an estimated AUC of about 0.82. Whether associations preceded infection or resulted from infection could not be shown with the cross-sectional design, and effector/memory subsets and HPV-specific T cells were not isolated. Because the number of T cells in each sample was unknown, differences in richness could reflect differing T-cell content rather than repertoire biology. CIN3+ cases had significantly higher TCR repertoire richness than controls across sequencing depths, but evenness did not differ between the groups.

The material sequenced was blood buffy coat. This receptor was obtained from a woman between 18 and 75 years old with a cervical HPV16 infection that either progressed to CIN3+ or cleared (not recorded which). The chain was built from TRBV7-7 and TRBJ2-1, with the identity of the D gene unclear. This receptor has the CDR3 CASSLEAGNEQFF. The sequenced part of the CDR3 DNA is TGTGCTAGCAGCTTAGAGGCAGGTAATGAG.